This TCR beta chain was retrieved from a study of post-analysis software for immune sequencing data. Overall study results and limits: When patients were compared with controls, about five TRBV segments were more frequent, TRBV5-6, TRBV5-1 and TRBV20-1 among them. Comparison with controls showed significantly lower normalized Chao1 diversity in multiple sclerosis patients.

A note on this clonotype: Its matching antigen is unknown.

Each TCR beta cDNA library carried unique molecular identifiers. MiXCR, applied by TCRdb to the PCR reads, yields one record per CDR3 protein. Seen here are approximately 770,000 distinct CDR3 sequences, around 42% observed once, and the top ten hold over 4.5%. The trim removed 3 bases at V and 5 bases at J, leaving 7 bases unmatched. The germline V gene encodes CDR1 DFQATT and CDR2 SNEGSKA (reference sequence). The CDR3 is made up of 14 amino acids. The TCR was taken from a girl between 10 and 17 years old with multiple sclerosis. The sample was blood. The chain links TRBV20-1 to TRBJ2-5; TRBD2 agrees at 9 bases. The CDR3 reads CSARIVAGAETQYF. The CDR3 coding sequence is TGCAGTGCTAGGATAGTAGCGGGAGCGGAGACCCAGTACTTC.